Each of the 2 T cell receptor beta chains below was sequenced from the same sample in a study of cytomegalovirus exposure and HLA in healthy donors. Primers for the PCR totalled 60 Vbeta and 13 Jbeta. The method was immunoSEQ multiplex PCR; TCRdb's version includes in-frame clones alone and lacks a portion of them. The sample consists of around 85,000 clones, nearly 80% of them appearing once. Sequencing used PBMCs. All receptors derive from a woman in her 50s in good health and CMV-seropositive.

The rearrangement joins TRBV4-1 to TRBJ1-2, with TRBD1 matching over 7 bases. The CDR3 runs 16 residues. Unmatched junction bases numbered 5, after V lost 1 base and J lost 0 bases. The germline CDR1 and CDR2 sequences are MGHRA and YSYEKL. CDR3 in DNA: TGCGCCAGCAGCCAAGGACAGGGACCAGCTAACTATGGCTACACCTTC. This encodes CASSQGQGPANYGYTF.

J is TRBJ2-2 and V is TRBV4-1; a possible D gene is TRBD2 (5 bases). This CDR3 contains 14 residues. Germline assignment: CDR1 MGHRA and CDR2 YSYEKL. Deletions cut 1 base from V and 5 bases from J, with 8 bases between. The CDR3, as DNA: TGCGCCAGCAGCCAAGTTTCGGGAACCGGGGAGCTGTTTTTT. Translated: CASSQVSGTGELFF.